The present T cell receptor (beta chain) was sequenced within a study of blood T cell repertoires in COVID-19. As handled by the study authors: Amplifying reference gene primers gave estimates of nucleated cell counts. Clones were read by immunoSEQ multiplex PCR, and TCRdb kept only the in-frame ones, dropping some. The D gene and trimming were derived from the DNA, and the V and J assignments and clone size from that table. Of 150,000 to 200,000 clones detected, 80% to 90% appear once; the ten largest clones hold about 2%. Germline V CDR1 and CDR2: MNHNY, SVGAGI (reference sequence). The CDR3 covers 19 residues. V lost 5 bases and J lost 3; bases outside the gene matches: 18.

The receptor comes from a woman over 75 with acute or convalescent COVID-19. Material: peripheral blood. The rearrangement links TRBV6-6 to TRBJ2-7; 11 nucleotides align to TRBD2. CDR3 coding DNA: TGTGCCAGCAGTCGCCAAACTAGCAGAAGACTAGCGGGGCACTACGAGCAGTACTTC. The encoded protein is CASSRQTSRRLAGHYEQYF.